This T cell receptor beta chain was obtained from a study of blood T cell repertoires in COVID-19. Using immunoSEQ multiplex PCR, the repertoire was profiled, and TCRdb retains in-frame clones only, with some absent. The sample shows under 200,000 clones, 86% of them seen only once. Germline V CDR1 and CDR2: SNHLY, FYNNEI. V lost 5 bases, J lost 4 bases, and 14 bases lay in between. This CDR3 comprises 14 residues. The sample was peripheral blood. This sequence was found in an elderly woman in a cohort sampled during active or convalescent COVID-19. The genes are TRBV2 and TRBJ1-2, with D possibly TRBD1 on 6 matching bases. This CDR3 reads CASSTGTTIYGYTF. The CDR3 DNA sequence: TGTGCCAGCAGTACCGGGACAACTATCTATGGCTACACCTTC.